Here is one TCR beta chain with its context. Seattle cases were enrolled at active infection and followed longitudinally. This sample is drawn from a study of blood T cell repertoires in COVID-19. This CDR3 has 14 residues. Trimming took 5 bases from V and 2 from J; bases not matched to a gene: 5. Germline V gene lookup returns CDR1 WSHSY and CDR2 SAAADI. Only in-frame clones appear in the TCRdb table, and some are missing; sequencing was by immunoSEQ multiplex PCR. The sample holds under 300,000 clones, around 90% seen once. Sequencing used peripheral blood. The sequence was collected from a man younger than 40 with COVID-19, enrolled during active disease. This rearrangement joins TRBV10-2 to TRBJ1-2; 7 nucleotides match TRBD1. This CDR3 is CASSSGTANYGYTF. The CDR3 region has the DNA TGCGCCAGCAGTTCAGGGACAGCGAACTATGGCTACACCTTC.